Below, 19 T cell receptor beta chains from the same sample are listed, as sequenced in a study of beta chain features in type 1 diabetes. The sequenced template was cDNA made from the entire isolated RNA. Measured with immunoSEQ multiplex PCR; TCRdb has only the in-frame clones, and not every one. The table shows under 200,000 clones, with about a tenth occurring only once. The antigens these receptors bind are not known. Regarding the study as a whole: Shortening that was moderate but significant affected the TCRB CDR3s of Type 1 diabetes patients in all four CD4+ subsets.

Sequenced input: central memory CD4+ T cells from blood. These receptors originate from a man aged 25 to 45 with type 1 diabetes.

This clone was recorded a few times. Other DNA sequences in this specimen translate into the identical CDR3. This sequence joins TRBV7-2 and TRBJ2-7; D unresolved. Trimming removed 5 bases at V and 1 base at J, with 6 bases between. Looked up from germline, CDR1 is SGHTA and CDR2 is FQGNSA. The length of the CDR3 is 12 residues. The CDR3 DNA reads as TGTGCCAGCAGCGCAGGATCCTACGAGCAGTACTTC. It is translated as CASSAGSYEQYF.

This clone turned up a few times. This chain connects TRBV9 to TRBJ2-1, with 12 bases that match TRBD2. Trimming at V came to 3 bases and at J to 8 bases, leaving 6 bases not matched to a gene. In germline, CDR1 is SGDLS, CDR2 YYNGEE. The CDR3 has 15 amino acids. CDR3 in amino acids: CASSATSGSLDEQFF. The CDR3 nucleotides read TGTGCCAGCAGCGCGACTAGCGGGAGTTTAGATGAGCAGTTCTTC.

This CDR3 is CASSLGLPSNQPQHF. CDR3 in DNA: TGTGCCAGCAGCTTAGGTCTTCCTAGCAATCAGCCCCAGCATTTT. V and J are TRBV7-2 and TRBJ1-5; no reliable D call. Trimming took off 1 base at V and 0 bases at J, with 7 bases between the two ends. CDR1 is SGHTA, CDR2 FQGNSA, per germline. The CDR3 has 15 amino acids.

This clone was seen a few times. The chain is built from TRBV2 and TRBJ2-1, with D perhaps matching TRBD1 (6 bases). This CDR3 is built from 15 residues. V lost 5 bases and J 2 bases, leaving 13 bases between the germline ends. Germline lookup yields CDR1 SNHLY and CDR2 FYNNEI. CDR3 DNA: TGTGCCAGCAGTCGTCCCAGGGGACCCTACAATGAGCAGTTCTTC. This sequence encodes CASSRPRGPYNEQFF.

This clone was observed a few times. The rearrangement links TRBV2 to TRBJ2-1; possibly TRBD2 for D (8 bases). V dropped 8 bases and J dropped 0 bases, with 14 bases sitting between them. The CDR3 loop spans 15 amino acids. Germline assignment: CDR1 SNHLY and CDR2 FYNNEI. CDR3 bases: TGTGCCAGCTCGGGAGGGGACAGCTCCTACAATGAGCAGTTCTTC. It translates to CASSGGDSSYNEQFF.

The chain joins TRBV20-1 to TRBJ2-1; 8 positions match TRBD2. The CDR3 length is 11 residues. Germline CDR1 DFQATT, CDR2 SNEGSKA (reference sequence). V trimming: 3 bases; J trimming: 10 bases; junction bases outside the gene matches: 2. The CDR3 DNA reads TGCAGTGCTAGCGAGCGGGAGGAGCAGTTCTTC. Protein sequence: CSASEREEQFF.

The rearrangement links TRBV2 to TRBJ2-5, with TRBD1 identical over 9 bases. CDR1 is SNHLY and CDR2 is FYNNEI in the germline V gene. V shed 6 bases, J shed 5 bases, and the junction held 7 bases outside the gene matches. This CDR3 region has 14 residues. CDR3: CASRGTGSVETQYF. CDR3 DNA sequence: TGTGCCAGCAGGGGGACAGGGAGCGTTGAGACCCAGTACTTC.

V gene TRBV21-1 combines with J gene TRBJ2-5; the table calls TRBD2, which could not be checked here. TRBV21-1 is classified as a pseudogene. This CDR3 region has 14 residues. DNA of the CDR3: TGTGCCAGCAGCTTAGGCGGAGGCCAAGAGACCCAGTACTTC. Protein product: CASSLGGGQETQYF.

This clone has a handful of counts. V gene TRBV5-6 combines with J gene TRBJ1-4; 9 bases agree with TRBD1. The germline CDR1 and CDR2 sequences are SGHDT and YYEEEE. Trimming removed 6 bases from V and 7 bases from J; junction bases left unmatched: 10. The CDR3 length is 15 residues. The CDR3 is CASNLEGTGPEKLFF. CDR3 bases: TGTGCCAGCAACTTAGAGGGGACAGGGCCTGAAAAACTGTTTTTT.

The chain recombines TRBV6-5 with TRBJ2-7; possible D gene TRBD1, 6 bases. V was clipped by 7 bases and J by 1 base, with 17 bases between them. The V gene's germline CDR1 is MNHEY and CDR2 SVGAGI. The CDR3 is 15 residues long. The CDR3 nucleotides read TGTGCCAGCATTAAGACAGGATTCGGTTCCTACGAGCAGTACTTC. It specifies CASIKTGFGSYEQYF.

This chain uses TRBV14 with TRBJ2-1, with 9 bases identical to TRBD1. Germline V CDR1 and CDR2: SGHDN, FVKESK. This CDR3 has 16 amino acids. Trimming cost V 1 base and J 6 bases; bases outside gene matches: 7. CDR3 nucleotides: TGTGCCAGCAGCCAAGGTCCGGGACAGGGCCCCAATGAGCAGTTCTTC. It yields the protein CASSQGPGQGPNEQFF.

On this clone itself: Its ends do not fully match the called genes, so a read error is possible. The chain couples TRBV6-6 to TRBJ1-5, with a tentative D call TRBD1 (6 bases). Per germline, CDR1 MNHNY and CDR2 SVGAGI (reference sequence). The CDR3 is 15 amino acids. CDR3: CATSGGAISNQPQHF. The CDR3 DNA follows: TGTGCCACCAGTGGGGGGGCGATTAGCAATCAGCCCCAGCATTTT.

The chain combines TRBV7-2 with TRBJ2-2, with D perhaps matching TRBD1 (5 bases). Trimming removed 5 bases from V and 6 bases from J, with 13 bases in between. Germline CDR1 and CDR2: SGHTA and FQGNSA. The CDR3 has 14 residues. This CDR3 is CASSPRTRAGELFF. CDR3 bases: TGTGCCAGCAGCCCCCGGACACGCGCCGGGGAGCTGTTTTTT.

The table lists this clone with a few counts. This sequence joins TRBV11-2 and TRBJ2-2; TRBD2 matches at 9 bases. Germline V CDR1 and CDR2: SGHAT, FQNNGV. The trim removed 6 bases at V and 9 bases at J, leaving 23 bases unmatched. The CDR3 sequence is 19 residues long. The DNA for the CDR3 is TGTGCCAGCAGGACATATGGTCTAGCGGGAAAATCTTATCGCCGGGAGCTGTTTTTT. This codes for CASRTYGLAGKSYRRELFF.

This clone was detected only a few times. The V call is TRBV5-1, the J call TRBJ2-7, with 7 bases aligning to TRBD1. This CDR3 has 15 residues. Germline CDR1 and CDR2: SGHRS and YFSETQ. Trimming cost V 4 bases and J 5 bases; bases outside gene matches: 12. CDR3 sequence (DNA): TGCGCCAGCAGCCCCGGCCGGGACAGCACAAACGAGCAGTACTTC. It encodes CASSPGRDSTNEQYF.

In its sample, this clone was seen a few times. CDR3 residues: CASSLGLADYNEQFF. The CDR3 nucleotides are TGTGCCAGCAGCTTAGGTCTAGCGGACTACAATGAGCAGTTCTTC. The chain carries TRBV7-3 and TRBJ2-1; 7 bases are a match to TRBD2. The germline gives CDR1 SGHTA, CDR2 FQGTGA. This CDR3 region has 15 residues. V dropped 2 bases and J dropped 3; count of bases not matched to a gene: 4.

This clone came up a few times. The V call is TRBV7-3, the J call TRBJ2-6; D is unresolved. This CDR3 is 17 amino acids long. Trimming took 2 bases from V and 0 from J, leaving 11 bases between them. From germline, CDR1 is SGHTA and CDR2 FQGTGA. The CDR3 sequence is CASSLVPDSSGANVLTF. As DNA, the CDR3 is TGTGCCAGCAGCTTAGTACCCGACTCCTCTGGGGCCAACGTCCTGACTTTC.

The CDR3 bases are TGTGCCAGCAAAAGGGGGCAGGGTGAAAAACTGTTTTTT. This codes for CASKRGQGEKLFF. The genes are TRBV6-1 and TRBJ1-4, with 7 bases that match TRBD1. With 7 bases clipped from V and 7 bases from J, the junction kept 6 bases outside the gene matches. Germline-derived CDR1 and CDR2 are MNHNS and SASEGT. The CDR3 consists of 13 residues.

This clone was detected a few times. The chain combines TRBV7-9 with TRBJ1-3; D is unclear. Trimming took off 5 bases at V and 0 bases at J, with 11 bases between the two ends. This CDR3 contains 15 residues. The V gene's germline CDR1 is SEHNR and CDR2 FQNEAQ (reference sequence). The CDR3 protein is CASSLRGISGNTIYF. CDR3 nucleotides: TGTGCCAGCAGCCTCCGAGGGATCTCTGGAAACACCATATATTTT.